The rows below give T cell receptor beta chains drawn from one sample of a study of blood T cell repertoires in COVID-19. Here immunoSEQ multiplex PCR was the method, and the copy in TCRdb shows in-frame clones only, minus some. The data contain about 150,000 clones, roughly 89% of them singletons. Sequenced input: peripheral blood. These receptors originate from a woman in her forties or fifties with active or convalescent COVID-19. Each CDR3 is given with its conserved first and last residue. Each record gives: J gene, V gene, D gene, clone size, CDR3 DNA, CDR3 protein. A D gene is named only where the DNA matches it firmly. Size is stated for part of the rows, as once, few or many counts, or as a class when the clone is expanded.

j_gene: TRBJ2-7; v_gene: TRBV6-5; d_gene: NA; abundance: NA; CDR3nt: TGTGCCAGCAGCCCCGATAGCTCCTACGAGCAGTACTTC; CDR3aa: CASSPDSSYEQYF
j_gene: TRBJ2-7; v_gene: TRBV7-2; d_gene: TRBD1; abundance: NA; CDR3nt: TGTGCCAGCAGCCCGGACAGGGGCCCCTACGAGCAGTACTTC; CDR3aa: CASSPDRGPYEQYF
j_gene: TRBJ2-7; v_gene: TRBV7-2; d_gene: NA; abundance: NA; CDR3nt: TGTGCCAGCAGCTTTGGACAGTCCTACGAGCAGTACTTC; CDR3aa: CASSFGQSYEQYF
j_gene: TRBJ1-4; v_gene: TRBV28; d_gene: NA; abundance: NA; CDR3nt: TGTGCCAGCAGTTTGGGGGGGGCAAATGAAAAACTGTTTTTT; CDR3aa: CASSLGGANEKLFF
j_gene: TRBJ1-6; v_gene: TRBV9; d_gene: NA; abundance: few; CDR3nt: TGTGCCAGCAGCGACCCTCAGGGGAGCGGGGCTTCACCCCTCCACTTT; CDR3aa: CASSDPQGSGASPLHF
j_gene: TRBJ1-3; v_gene: TRBV4-1; d_gene: TRBD1; abundance: NA; CDR3nt: TGCGCCAGCAGCCAAGAGGGACAGGGAGCCTCTGGAAACACCATATATTTT; CDR3aa: CASSQEGQGASGNTIYF
j_gene: TRBJ1-2; v_gene: TRBV12-3/TRBV12-4; d_gene: NA; abundance: NA; CDR3nt: TGTGCCAGCAGTTTCCAGACTAACTATGGCTACACCTTC; CDR3aa: CASSFQTNYGYTF
j_gene: TRBJ1-1; v_gene: TRBV2; d_gene: NA; abundance: NA; CDR3nt: TGTGCCAGCAGAAATTCCAGGGATACTGAAGCTTTCTTT; CDR3aa: CASRNSRDTEAFF
j_gene: TRBJ2-3; v_gene: TRBV9; d_gene: TRBD2; abundance: few; CDR3nt: TGTGCCAGCAGCCCCGTCTCTAGCGGGAAGGATACGCAGTATTTT; CDR3aa: CASSPVSSGKDTQYF
j_gene: TRBJ1-5; v_gene: TRBV30; d_gene: NA; abundance: NA; CDR3nt: TGTGCCTGGAGTGTAAGCTCTCATCAGCCCCAGCATTTT; CDR3aa: CAWSVSSHQPQHF
j_gene: TRBJ1-1; v_gene: TRBV19; d_gene: NA; abundance: once; CDR3nt: TGTGCCAGTAAATACCCAGGATCGAACACTGAAGCTTTCTTT; CDR3aa: CASKYPGSNTEAFF
j_gene: TRBJ1-2; v_gene: TRBV6-2/TRBV6-3; d_gene: NA; abundance: NA; CDR3nt: TGTGCCAGCAGCCTCGACAGTCTCTATGGCTACACCTTC; CDR3aa: CASSLDSLYGYTF
j_gene: TRBJ1-6; v_gene: TRBV9; d_gene: TRBD1; abundance: NA; CDR3nt: TGTGCCAGCAGCGGTAGGGGGACAGGGTTTGAAAATTCACCCCTCCACTTT; CDR3aa: CASSGRGTGFENSPLHF
j_gene: TRBJ1-2; v_gene: TRBV6-5; d_gene: NA; abundance: NA; CDR3nt: TGTGCCAGCAGTTACTCAGGCAGCGACTATGGCTACACCTTC; CDR3aa: CASSYSGSDYGYTF
j_gene: TRBJ1-2; v_gene: TRBV28; d_gene: TRBD1; abundance: NA; CDR3nt: TGTGCCAGCAGTACACAGGGACAGGGCTCCTTTGTGGGCTACACCTTC; CDR3aa: CASSTQGQGSFVGYTF
j_gene: TRBJ1-1; v_gene: TRBV30; d_gene: NA; abundance: NA; CDR3nt: TGTGCCTGGAGTGCCCCCCCGGTCACTGAAGCTTTCTTT; CDR3aa: CAWSAPPVTEAFF
j_gene: TRBJ2-5; v_gene: TRBV4-3; d_gene: TRBD1; abundance: few; CDR3nt: TGCGCCAGCAGCCAAGGGACAGGGCAAGAGACCCAGTACTTC; CDR3aa: CASSQGTGQETQYF
j_gene: TRBJ1-1; v_gene: TRBV29-1; d_gene: TRBD1; abundance: NA; CDR3nt: TGCAGCGTACGGACAGGGGGGGGGACTGAAGCTTTCTTT; CDR3aa: CSVRTGGGTEAFF
j_gene: TRBJ2-2; v_gene: TRBV6-1; d_gene: TRBD1; abundance: NA; CDR3nt: TGTGCCAGCAGTAAAGGACAGGGATTAAGCACCGGGGAGCTGTTTTTT; CDR3aa: CASSKGQGLSTGELFF
j_gene: TRBJ2-2; v_gene: TRBV10-3; d_gene: NA; abundance: once; CDR3nt: TGTGCCATCAGTGAGTCGACCCCAGGGAACACCGGGGAGCTGTTTTTT; CDR3aa: CAISESTPGNTGELFF
j_gene: TRBJ1-1; v_gene: TRBV5-1; d_gene: NA; abundance: few; CDR3nt: TGCGCCAGCAGCTTGGGGACAGATGAAGCTTTCTTT; CDR3aa: CASSLGTDEAFF
j_gene: TRBJ1-1; v_gene: TRBV5-6; d_gene: TRBD1; abundance: few; CDR3nt: TGTGCCAGCAGCTGGCGCGGGACAGACTGGAACACTGAAGCTTTCTTT; CDR3aa: CASSWRGTDWNTEAFF
j_gene: TRBJ1-2; v_gene: TRBV28; d_gene: TRBD1; abundance: NA; CDR3nt: TGTGCCAGCACCCGGGACAGATATGGCTACACCTTC; CDR3aa: CASTRDRYGYTF